A selection of T cell receptor beta chains follows, all from one sample in a study of glioma-infiltrating T cells after dendritic cell vaccination. Measured with immunoSEQ multiplex PCR; TCRdb has only the in-frame clones, and not every one. The table records 98,000 or so clones, approximately 84% of them present only once. Here the sequenced sample was blood, taken after dendritic cell vaccination. Receptor source: a human donor with glioblastoma. Both conserved end residues are part of each CDR3. A D gene is named only where the DNA matches it firmly. Clone size, where shown, is once, few, many, or a class for clones that have expanded.

v_gene	j_gene	d_gene	abundance	len	CDR3aa	CDR3nt
TRBV28	TRBJ1-5	.	.	15	CASRTVLEADQPQHF	TGTGCCAGCCGGACAGTTTTGGAGGCGGATCAGCCCCAGCATTTT
TRBV6-5	TRBJ1-2	TRBD1	.	14	CASMPGQVLYGYTF	TGTGCCAGTATGCCGGGACAGGTGTTGTATGGCTACACCTTC
TRBV2	TRBJ2-3	.	.	17	CASSEDVQGTSTDTQYF	TGTGCCAGCAGTGAAGACGTGCAGGGCACTAGCACAGATACGCAGTATTTT
TRBV2	TRBJ1-2	.	.	14	CASSGQRGSYGYTF	TGTGCCAGCAGTGGACAACGCGGGTCCTATGGCTACACCTTC
TRBV27	TRBJ1-5	.	few	17	CASSGYGATGRGQPQHF	TGTGCCAGCAGTGGGTATGGGGCGACAGGAAGGGGTCAGCCCCAGCATTTT
TRBV6-1	TRBJ1-1	TRBD1	once	16	CASSEIRGLLNTEAFF	TGTGCCAGCAGTGAAATAAGGGGGCTGTTAAACACTGAAGCTTTCTTT
TRBV28	TRBJ1-4	.	.	11	CASSFREKLFF	TGTGCCAGCAGTTTCCGTGAAAAACTGTTTTTT
TRBV11-2	TRBJ2-1	TRBD2	few	15	CASSARLAGLDEQFF	TGTGCCAGCAGCGCCCGACTAGCGGGTCTCGATGAGCAGTTCTTC
TRBV10-3	TRBJ1-2	TRBD1	.	13	CAIRDSSNYGYTF	TGTGCCATTAGGGACAGTTCTAACTATGGCTACACCTTC
TRBV28	TRBJ2-7	TRBD2	.	15	CASSSKRERVYEQYF	TGTGCCAGCAGTTCTAAGCGGGAAAGAGTCTACGAGCAGTACTTC
TRBV27	TRBJ2-1	.	.	17	CASSLLGEATPYNEQFF	TGTGCCAGCAGTTTATTGGGAGAGGCGACTCCCTACAATGAGCAGTTCTTC